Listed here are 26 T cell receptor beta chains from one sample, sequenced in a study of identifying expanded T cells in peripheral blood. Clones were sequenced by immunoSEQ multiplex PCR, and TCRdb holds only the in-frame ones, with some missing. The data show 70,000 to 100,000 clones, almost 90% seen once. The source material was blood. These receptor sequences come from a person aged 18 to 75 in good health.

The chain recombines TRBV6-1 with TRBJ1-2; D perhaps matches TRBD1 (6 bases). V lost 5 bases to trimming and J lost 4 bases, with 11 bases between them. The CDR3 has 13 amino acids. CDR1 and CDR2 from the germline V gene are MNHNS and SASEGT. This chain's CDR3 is CASSQQGIYGYTF. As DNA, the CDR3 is TGTGCCAGCAGTCAACAGGGAATCTATGGCTACACCTTC.

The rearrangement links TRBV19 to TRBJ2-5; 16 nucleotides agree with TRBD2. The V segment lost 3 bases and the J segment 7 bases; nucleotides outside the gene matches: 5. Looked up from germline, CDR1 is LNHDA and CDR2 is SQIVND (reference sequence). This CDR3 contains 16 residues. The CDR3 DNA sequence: TGTGCCAGTAGTATCGGGACTAGCGGGGGGGCCTTGACCCAGTACTTC. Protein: CASSIGTSGGALTQYF.

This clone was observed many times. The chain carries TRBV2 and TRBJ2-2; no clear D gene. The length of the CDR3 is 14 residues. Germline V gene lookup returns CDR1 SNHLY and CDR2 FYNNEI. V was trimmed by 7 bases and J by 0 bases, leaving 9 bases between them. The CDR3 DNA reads TGTGCCAGCAAGGAGAACGCGAACACCGGGGAGCTGTTTTTT. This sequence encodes CASKENANTGELFF.

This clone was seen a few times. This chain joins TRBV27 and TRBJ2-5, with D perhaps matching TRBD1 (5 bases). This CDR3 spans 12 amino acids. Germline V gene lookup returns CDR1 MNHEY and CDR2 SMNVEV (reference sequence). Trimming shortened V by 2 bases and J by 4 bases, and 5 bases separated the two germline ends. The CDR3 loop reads CASSLRGETQYF. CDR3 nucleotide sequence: TGTGCCAGCAGTTTAAGGGGAGAGACCCAGTACTTC.

The CDR3 DNA follows: TGTGCCAGCAGGGTATGGGGTGAAGAGACCCAGTACTTC. This encodes CASRVWGEETQYF. The chain carries TRBV27 and TRBJ2-5, with D unresolved. The CDR3 loop spans 13 amino acids. Germline-derived CDR1 and CDR2 are MNHEY and SMNVEV (reference sequence). V dropped 6 bases and J dropped 3 bases, with 11 bases sitting between them.

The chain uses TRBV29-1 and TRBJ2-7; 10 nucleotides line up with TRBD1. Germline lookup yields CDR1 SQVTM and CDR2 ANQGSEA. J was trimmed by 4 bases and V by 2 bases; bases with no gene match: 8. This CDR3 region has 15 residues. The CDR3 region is CSVERGDRGQYEQYF. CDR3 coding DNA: TGCAGCGTTGAAAGAGGAGACAGGGGGCAGTACGAGCAGTACTTC.

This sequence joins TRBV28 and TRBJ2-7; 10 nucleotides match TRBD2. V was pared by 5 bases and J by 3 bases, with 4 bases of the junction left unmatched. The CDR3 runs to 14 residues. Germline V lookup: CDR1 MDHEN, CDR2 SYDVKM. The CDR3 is CASSEGTSVYEQYF. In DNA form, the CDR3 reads TGTGCCAGCAGTGAGGGGACTAGCGTCTACGAGCAGTACTTC.

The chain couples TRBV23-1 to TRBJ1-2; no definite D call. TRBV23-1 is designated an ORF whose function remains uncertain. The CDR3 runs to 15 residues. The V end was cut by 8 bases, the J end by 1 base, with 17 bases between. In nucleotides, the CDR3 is TGCGCCAGCCCGTCGTGCAGGATAATTAACTATGGCTACACCTTC. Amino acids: CASPSCRIINYGYTF.

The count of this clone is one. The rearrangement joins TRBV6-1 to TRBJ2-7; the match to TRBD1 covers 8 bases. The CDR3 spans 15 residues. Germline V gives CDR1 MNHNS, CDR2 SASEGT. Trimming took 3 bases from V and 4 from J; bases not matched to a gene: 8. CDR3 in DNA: TGTGCCAGCAGTGATTTAAGGACAGGGAGATACGAGCAGTACTTC. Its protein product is CASSDLRTGRYEQYF.

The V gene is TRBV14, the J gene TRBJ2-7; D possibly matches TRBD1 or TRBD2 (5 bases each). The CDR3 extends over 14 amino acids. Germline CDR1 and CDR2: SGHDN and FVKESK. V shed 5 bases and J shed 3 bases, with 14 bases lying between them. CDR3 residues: CASSSRNGGYEQYF. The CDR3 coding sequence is TGTGCCAGCAGCTCTCGAAATGGGGGCTACGAGCAGTACTTC.

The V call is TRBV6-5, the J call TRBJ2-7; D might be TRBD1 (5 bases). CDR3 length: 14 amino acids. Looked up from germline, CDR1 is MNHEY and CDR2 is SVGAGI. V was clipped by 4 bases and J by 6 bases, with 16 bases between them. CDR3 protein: CASSLSRARGEQYF. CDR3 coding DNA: TGTGCCAGCAGTTTATCTAGGGCAAGGGGCGAGCAGTACTTC.

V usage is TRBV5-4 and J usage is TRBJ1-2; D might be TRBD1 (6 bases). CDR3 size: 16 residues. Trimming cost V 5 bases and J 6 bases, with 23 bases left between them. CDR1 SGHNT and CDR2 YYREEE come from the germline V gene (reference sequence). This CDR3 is CASRYPAGGRDDGYTF. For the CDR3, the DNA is TGTGCCAGCAGGTACCCGGCGGGGGGGCGGGATGATGGCTACACCTTC. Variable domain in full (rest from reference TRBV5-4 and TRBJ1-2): ETGVTQSPTHLIKTRGQQVTLRCSSQSGHNTVSWYQQALGQGPQFIFQYYREEENGRGNFPPRFSGLQFPNYSSELNVNALELDDSALYLCASRYPAGGRDDGYTFGSGTRLTVV.

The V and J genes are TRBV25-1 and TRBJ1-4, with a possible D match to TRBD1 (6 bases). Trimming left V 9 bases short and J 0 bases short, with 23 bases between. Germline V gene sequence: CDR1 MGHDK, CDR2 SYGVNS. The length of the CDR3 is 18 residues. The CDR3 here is CASHPTGDYQATNEKLFF. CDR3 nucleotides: TGTGCCAGTCATCCGACAGGAGATTACCAAGCAACTAATGAAAAACTGTTTTTT.

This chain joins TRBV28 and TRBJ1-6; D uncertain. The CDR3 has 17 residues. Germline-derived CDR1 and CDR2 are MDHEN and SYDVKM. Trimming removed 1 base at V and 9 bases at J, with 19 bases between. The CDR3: CASSLSPGGVGVSPLHF. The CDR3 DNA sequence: TGTGCCAGCAGTTTATCCCCTGGCGGGGTTGGGGTTTCACCCCTCCACTTT.

The CDR3 DNA is TGTGCCAGCAGTTCCAGGGGACCAACTAATGAAAAACTGTTTTTT. Protein: CASSSRGPTNEKLFF. This chain connects TRBV27 to TRBJ1-4, with D maybe TRBD1 (6 bases). The CDR3 covers 15 residues. Germline loops: CDR1 MNHEY, CDR2 SMNVEV (reference sequence). Trimming stripped 4 bases from V and 0 bases from J, with 9 bases between. Full variable domain (outside the CDR3, taken from reference TRBV27 and TRBJ1-4): EAQVTQNPRYLITVTGKKLTVTCSQNMNHEYMSWYRQDPGLGLRQIYYSMNVEVTDKGDVPEGYKVSRKEKRNFPLILESPSPNQTSLYFCASSSRGPTNEKLFFGSGTQLSVL.

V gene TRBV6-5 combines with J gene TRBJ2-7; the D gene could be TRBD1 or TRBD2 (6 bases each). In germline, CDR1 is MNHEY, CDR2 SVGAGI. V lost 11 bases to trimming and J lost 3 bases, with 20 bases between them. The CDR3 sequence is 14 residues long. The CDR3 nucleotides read TGTGCCTCACGGGAGCCCGGGGGCATCTACGAGCAGTACTTC. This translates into CASREPGGIYEQYF.

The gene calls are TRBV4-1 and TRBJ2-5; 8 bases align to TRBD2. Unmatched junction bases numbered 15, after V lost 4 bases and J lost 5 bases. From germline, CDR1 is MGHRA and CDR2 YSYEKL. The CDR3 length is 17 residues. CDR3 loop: CASSPTKGSGSKETQYF. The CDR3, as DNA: TGCGCCAGCAGCCCCACCAAAGGGAGCGGGAGTAAGGAGACCCAGTACTTC.

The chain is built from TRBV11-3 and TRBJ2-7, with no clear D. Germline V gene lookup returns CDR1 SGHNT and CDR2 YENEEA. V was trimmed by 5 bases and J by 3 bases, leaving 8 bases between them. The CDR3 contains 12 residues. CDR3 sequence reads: CASSRDGYEQYF. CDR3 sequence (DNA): TGTGCCAGCAGCCGAGACGGCTACGAGCAGTACTTC.

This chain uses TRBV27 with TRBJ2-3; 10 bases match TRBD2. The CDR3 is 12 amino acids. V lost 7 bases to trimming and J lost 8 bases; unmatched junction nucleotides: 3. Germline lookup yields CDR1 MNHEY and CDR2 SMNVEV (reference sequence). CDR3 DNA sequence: TGTGCCAGCAAGGGGACTAGCGCTACGCAGTATTTT. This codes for CASKGTSATQYF.

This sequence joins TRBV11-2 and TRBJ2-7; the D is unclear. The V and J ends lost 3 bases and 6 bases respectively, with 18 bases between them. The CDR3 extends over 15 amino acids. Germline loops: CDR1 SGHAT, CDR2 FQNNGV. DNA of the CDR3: TGTGCCAGCAGCTTCCCAGGAAAACTACCCGGCGAGCAGTACTTC. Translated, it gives CASSFPGKLPGEQYF.

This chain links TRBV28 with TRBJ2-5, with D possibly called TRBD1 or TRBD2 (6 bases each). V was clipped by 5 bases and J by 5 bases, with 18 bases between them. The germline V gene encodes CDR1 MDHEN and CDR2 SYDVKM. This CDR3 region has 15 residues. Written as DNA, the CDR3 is TGTGCCAGCAGTCACCTGTCGGGGGCGGGGGAGACCCAGTACTTC. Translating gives CASSHLSGAGETQYF.

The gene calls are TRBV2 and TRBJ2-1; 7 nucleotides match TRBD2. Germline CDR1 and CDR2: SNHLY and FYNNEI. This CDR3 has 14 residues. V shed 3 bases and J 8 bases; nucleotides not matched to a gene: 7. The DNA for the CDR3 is TGTGCCAGCAGTGACAGCGGGACTATTTATGAGCAGTTCTTC. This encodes CASSDSGTIYEQFF. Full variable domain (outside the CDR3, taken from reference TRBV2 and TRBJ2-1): EPEVTQTPSHQVTQMGQEVILRCVPISNHLYFYWYRQILGQKVEFLVSFYNNEISEKSEIFDDQFSVERPDGSNFTLKIRSTKLEDSAMYFCASSDSGTIYEQFFGPGTRLTVL.

The CDR3 nucleotides are TGTGCCAGCAGCCCCCGCGGGGGACAGGGGGCGAGTGGCTACACCTTC. It yields the protein CASSPRGGQGASGYTF. The rearrangement links TRBV5-6 to TRBJ1-2; 12 nucleotides match TRBD1. Trimming removed 4 bases from V and 7 bases from J; junction bases left unmatched: 11. This CDR3 is 16 amino acids long. Germline lookup yields CDR1 SGHDT and CDR2 YYEEEE.

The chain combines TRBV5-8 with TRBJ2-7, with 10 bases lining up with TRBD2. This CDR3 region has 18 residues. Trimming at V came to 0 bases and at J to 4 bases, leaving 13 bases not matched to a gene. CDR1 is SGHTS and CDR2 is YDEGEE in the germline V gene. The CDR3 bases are TGTGCCAGCAGCTTGGTTCGCAGGGCCTTAGCGGGAGGTTACGAGCAGTACTTC. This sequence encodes CASSLVRRALAGGYEQYF. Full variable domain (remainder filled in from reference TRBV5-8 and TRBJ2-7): EAGVTQSPTHLIKTRGQQATLRCSPISGHTSVYWYQQALGLGLQFLLWYDEGEERNRGNFPPRFSGRQFPNYSSELNVNALELEDSALYLCASSLVRRALAGGYEQYFGPGTRLTVT.

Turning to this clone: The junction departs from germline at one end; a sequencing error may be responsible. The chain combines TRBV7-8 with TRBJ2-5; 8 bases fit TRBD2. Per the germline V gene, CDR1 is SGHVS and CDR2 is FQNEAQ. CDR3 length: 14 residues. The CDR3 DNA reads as TGTGCCAGCAGCCTAGCCGGGGGGGCGAAGACCCAGTACTTC. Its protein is CASSLAGGAKTQYF.

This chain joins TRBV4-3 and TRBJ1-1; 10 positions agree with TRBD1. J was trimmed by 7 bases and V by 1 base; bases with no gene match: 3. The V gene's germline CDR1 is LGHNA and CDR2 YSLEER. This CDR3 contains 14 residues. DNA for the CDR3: TGCGCCAGCAGCCAAGGGACAGGGGGATATGAAGCTTTCTTT. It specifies CASSQGTGGYEAFF.